Listed below are T cell receptor beta chains from one sample, sequenced in a study of T cell repertoires in ileal Crohn's disease. Some clones are missing from TCRdb's copy, which holds only in-frame ones; the method was immunoSEQ multiplex PCR. The sample holds several thousand clones; more than 75% are singletons and the top ten take 16%. What was sequenced was ileal tissue. The receptors come from an adult with Crohn's disease. Both conserved end residues are part of each CDR3. D genes are given only for firm matches. For some rows the clone size is stated as once, few or many, or as a class when expanded; others skip it.

>TRBD1|.|TRBJ2-1|TRBV19
TGTGCCAGTAGCGAGACAGGGTACAATGAGCAGTTCTTC
CASSETGYNEQFF
>.|few|TRBJ2-7|TRBV5-6
TGTGCCAGCAGCTTTTGGCAGGGTCGGCACGAGCAGTACTTC
CASSFWQGRHEQYF
>TRBD2|.|TRBJ2-3|TRBV28
TGTGCCAGCAGTCCCGGACTAGCGGGAGGATTAGATACGCAGTATTTT
CASSPGLAGGLDTQYF
>TRBD1|once|TRBJ2-5|TRBV7-9
TGTGCCAGCAGTCCTTCCCTCGGGGACAGGGTTTCAGAGACCCAGTACTTC
CASSPSLGDRVSETQYF
>.|.|TRBJ2-5|TRBV7-2
TGTGCCAGCAGCTTAGCGGGAGGGGGGGCAGAGACCCAGTACTTC
CASSLAGGGAETQYF
>TRBD1|.|TRBJ2-3|TRBV11-2
TGTGCCAGCAGCTTAAGGGGGCAGCGGCGCACAGATACGCAGTATTTT
CASSLRGQRRTDTQYF
>.|.|TRBJ2-7|TRBV4-1
TGCGCCAGCAGCCAAGATCAGGGGCAGGGCTACGAGCAGTACTTC
CASSQDQGQGYEQYF
>.|.|TRBJ1-2|TRBV6-1
TGTGCCAGCAGGCTTGAGGGCTACACCTTC
CASRLEGYTF
>.|.|TRBJ2-7|TRBV6-1
TGTGCCTGCGCCGGGACACCCTACGAGCAGTACTTC
CACAGTPYEQYF
>TRBD1|.|TRBJ1-2|TRBV5-1
TGCGCCAGCTCCCTACAGGGGAGCTACACCTTC
CASSLQGSYTF
>.|.|TRBJ1-2|TRBV6-5
.
CASSSSTGIHYGYTF
>TRBD2|.|TRBJ2-1|TRBV28
TGTGCCAGCAGTTCACTAGCGGGACCCTACAATGAGCAGTTCTTC
CASSSLAGPYNEQFF
>TRBD2|.|TRBJ2-3|TRBV29-1
TGCAGCGTTGAAGAGGGGGGACTAGCGGGAGAAGATACGCAGTATTTT
CSVEEGGLAGEDTQYF
>.|.|TRBJ2-2|TRBV9
TGTGCCAGCAGCGTAGGGCCAGCGGACACCGGGGAGCTGTTTTTT
CASSVGPADTGELFF
>TRBD2|.|TRBJ2-3|TRBV29-1
TGCAGCGTTGAAGATCGACTAGCGGGATCCACAGATACGCAGTATTTT
CSVEDRLAGSTDTQYF
>.|.|TRBJ1-1|TRBV29-1
TGCAGCGTTGTAGGACAGAACACTGAAGCTTTCTTT
CSVVGQNTEAFF
>TRBD1|.|TRBJ2-5|TRBV27
TGTGCCAGCAGTCAAAGGGACAGAGGAGAGACCCAGTACTTC
CASSQRDRGETQYF
>.|.|TRBJ2-7|TRBV28
TGTGCCAGCAGTGTCCTTACACGTTTGCCCTACGAGCAGTACTTC
CASSVLTRLPYEQYF
>TRBD1|once|TRBJ2-5|TRBV6-5
TGTGCCATTGGGACAGGCGAAGAGACCCAGTACTTC
CAIGTGEETQYF
>TRBD1|.|TRBJ1-5|TRBV7-3
TGTGCCAGCAGCTTCCCGGGACAGGCGGGTGGGAATCAGCCCCAGCATTTT
CASSFPGQAGGNQPQHF
>.|.|TRBJ2-7|TRBV11-2
TGTGCCAGCAGCAAATCACAGGGCTACGAGCAGTACTTC
CASSKSQGYEQYF
>.|.|TRBJ1-1|TRBV5-4
TGTGCCAGCAGCCTGGGAGACACTGAAGCTTTCTTT
CASSLGDTEAFF
>.|.|TRBJ1-1|TRBV28
TGTGCCAGCAGTTCCCCCCGTGAAGCTTTCTTT
CASSSPREAFF
>TRBD2|few|TRBJ2-7|TRBV5-8
TGTGCCAGCAGCGCCTGGACTAGCGGGAGTAGCTACGAGCAGTACTTC
CASSAWTSGSSYEQYF
>.|.|TRBJ1-3|TRBV7-2
TGTGCCAGCAGCCCATTAGGAGGGTATGGAAACACCATATATTTT
CASSPLGGYGNTIYF
>.|.|TRBJ2-4|TRBV27
TGTGCCAGCAGTCCCTCCTCCAGGCTACTTGGGGCCAAAAACATTCAGTACTTC
CASSPSSRLLGAKNIQYF
>.|.|TRBJ2-5|TRBV15
TGTGCCACCAGCAGAGATCCAGGGTCGGAGACCCAGTACTTC
CATSRDPGSETQYF
>TRBD1|.|TRBJ1-5|TRBV6-1
TGTGCCAGCGGATACAGGGGTACGATCAATCAGCCCCAGCATTTT
CASGYRGTINQPQHF
>TRBD1|.|TRBJ1-1|TRBV18
TGTGCCAGCTCACGGTGGACAGGAAACACTGAAGCTTTCTTT
CASSRWTGNTEAFF
>TRBD2|.|TRBJ2-1|TRBV5-8
TGTGCCAGCAGCCAAGGACTAGCGGGAGATCCCTACAATGAGCAGTTCTTC
CASSQGLAGDPYNEQFF
>TRBD1|.|TRBJ2-7|TRBV30
TGTGCCTGGAGTCCCGCGATACGACAGGGGACCTACGAGCAGTACTTC
CAWSPAIRQGTYEQYF
>.|.|TRBJ1-5|TRBV28
TGTGCCAGCGATAGTGTAGGGGGCAATCAGCCCCAGCATTTT
CASDSVGGNQPQHF
>TRBD1|.|TRBJ1-4|TRBV7-9
TGTGCCAGCAGCGCCCCCGGGACAGCTAATGAAAAACTGTTTTTT
CASSAPGTANEKLFF
>.|few|TRBJ1-2|TRBV2
TGTGCCAGCAGGACCTCAGACAGAGTTTGGTATGGCTACACCTTC
CASRTSDRVWYGYTF
>TRBD1|.|TRBJ2-1|TRBV30
TGTGCCTGGAGTGCCCCTCTGACAGGGGGCTGGACCGGGAGGTACAATGAGCAGTTCTTC
CAWSAPLTGGWTGRYNEQFF
>.|.|TRBJ1-2|TRBV7-9
TGTGCCAGCAGCTTAGAGGGGGTGCATGGCTACACCTTC
CASSLEGVHGYTF
>TRBD2|few|TRBJ2-5|TRBV11-2
TGTGCCAGCAGCTTACTAGCGGAAAACCAAGAGACCCAGTACTTC
CASSLLAENQETQYF
>.|.|TRBJ1-1|TRBV6-6
TGTGCCAGCAGTTACTATATGGGGGCTGGGAACACTGAAGCTTTCTTT
CASSYYMGAGNTEAFF
>TRBD1|once|TRBJ1-6|TRBV7-2
TGTGCCAGCAGCCCAGGGGGCCTTGTACTCCACTTT
CASSPGGLVLHF
>TRBD1|.|TRBJ1-2|TRBV7-3
TGTGCCAGCAGCAACACAGGGGGAGGTGGCTACACCTTC
CASSNTGGGGYTF
>.|.|TRBJ2-7|TRBV2
TGTGCCAGCACCCTCTCCCGCGACTCCTACGAGCAGTACTTC
CASTLSRDSYEQYF
>.|once|TRBJ2-1|TRBV28
TGTGCCAGCAGGTGGGGGGGGGCCGGCAATGAGCAGTTCTTC
CASRWGGAGNEQFF
>.|.|TRBJ2-7|TRBV2
TGTGCCAGCAGTGAAGCGGGCCGATACGAGCAGTACTTC
CASSEAGRYEQYF
>TRBD2|.|TRBJ2-1|TRBV28
TGTGCCAGCACCCCCCGCGGACTAGTCTACAATGAGCAGTTCTTC
CASTPRGLVYNEQFF
>TRBD2|.|TRBJ2-3|TRBV5-4
TGTGCCAGCAGCAACAGACTAGCGGGAGTCACAGATACGCAGTATTTT
CASSNRLAGVTDTQYF
>TRBD1|.|TRBJ2-2|TRBV6-6
TGTGCCAGCAGTTATCGACAGGGGTTAGGGACCGGGGAGCTGTTTTTT
CASSYRQGLGTGELFF
>TRBD1|.|TRBJ2-5|TRBV19
TGTGCCAGTAGTATTAGGCTATTGGACAGGGGAGACTTAGAGACCCAGTACTTC
CASSIRLLDRGDLETQYF
>TRBD2|.|TRBJ2-7|TRBV27
TGTGCCAGCAGTTCGGGGACTACTTTCTACGAGCAGTACTTC
CASSSGTTFYEQYF
>TRBD1|.|TRBJ2-7|TRBV15
TGTGCCACCAGCAGCCGGGACAGCGCCCGCGAGCAGTACTTC
CATSSRDSAREQYF